The entry below gives a single TCR beta chain sequence along with its context. Its target is unknown. This entry comes from a study of T-cell reconstitution after alpha-beta-depleted transplantation in children. Overall study results and limits: Most T-cell counts and diversity one year after the transplant came from T cells that were newly produced. By about two months after transplant, alpha-beta T cells reportedly arose from several hundred graft clones that had expanded.

Unique molecular identifiers featured in how the TCRbeta library was prepared. Each CDR3 protein gets one entry after TCRdb re-called the PCR reads with MiXCR. This table has a few hundred thousand distinct CDR3 sequences, nearly 8% appearing once. CDR3 length: 11 residues. The germline V gene encodes CDR1 SNHLY and CDR2 FYNNEI. With 7 bases removed from V and 3 bases from J, the gap between germline ends came to 4 bases. The chain employs TRBV2 and TRBJ2-1; D is unresolved. This receptor was taken from a female patient aged 2-15 years who had a stem cell transplant for Fanconi anemia, so the T cells may come from the graft donor. The source material was peripheral blood, sampled 360 days after TCRalphabeta/CD19-depleted stem cell transplant. The CDR3 DNA follows: TGTGCCAGCAAGTACTACAATGAGCAGTTCTTC. This gives the protein CASKYYNEQFF.